This TCR beta chain was observed in a study of cytomegalovirus exposure and HLA in healthy donors. Points from the study as a whole: In most subjects, TCR beta sequences reportedly gave accurate predictions of HLA-A and HLA-B alleles.

On this clone itself: Its antigen remains unknown.

In the PCR, 60 Vbeta and 13 Jbeta primers were used. TCRdb's table, derived via immunoSEQ multiplex PCR, lists solely in-frame clones and lacks some. The data contain some 160,000 clones, around 80% of them seen just once; the ten biggest clones take up more than 0.45%. Trimming took off 5 bases at V and 4 bases at J, with 11 bases between the two ends. Germline CDR1 SEHNR, CDR2 FQNEAQ (reference sequence). CDR3 length equals 13 residues. Source material: PBMCs. The V gene is TRBV7-9, the J gene TRBJ1-2; no clear D gene. The origin of this receptor is a woman between 45 and 60 years old in good health and CMV-seronegative. CDR3 nucleotides: TGTGCCAGCAGCCCGGGTGCCAGCTATGGCTACACCTTC. This sequence encodes CASSPGASYGYTF.